Listed below are T cell receptor beta chains from one sample, sequenced in a study of Siglec-9 on CD8 T cells in melanoma. Sequencing used immunoSEQ multiplex PCR; TCRdb keeps in-frame clones, though not all of them. The sample records 25,000 to 30,000 clones, 75% to 85% being singletons. The source material was Siglec-9- CD8+ T cells sorted from blood. The receptors were sampled from a human donor in good health. CDR3s include the opening cysteine and the closing phenylalanine or tryptophan. Fields, in order: J gene, clone size, D gene, V gene, CDR3 DNA, CDR3 protein. A D gene is named only where the DNA matches it firmly. Expanded clones are given a class, and other clones once, few, many or no size at all.

TRBJ1-3 . TRBD1 TRBV10-3 TGTGCCATCAGTGCTAGGGGGCGTCCTGGAAACACCATATATTTT CAISARGRPGNTIYF
TRBJ2-7 . . TRBV29-1 TGCAGCGTTGTATTCCCCGGGGCGGGGTTCGAGCAGTACTTC CSVVFPGAGFEQYF
TRBJ2-5 . TRBD2 TRBV5-4 TGTGCCAGCAGCTGGAGCGGGAGGGCCGGAGAGACCCAGTACTTC CASSWSGRAGETQYF
TRBJ1-1 . . TRBV16 TGTGCCAGCAGCCAACGGCTTGACGGGAACACTGAAGCTTTCTTT CASSQRLDGNTEAFF
TRBJ2-1 . . TRBV7-9 TGTGCCAGCAGCCCCGGGACTCCCTCTTTGTTCTTC CASSPGTPSLFF
TRBJ1-2 once . TRBV30 TGTGCCCTCACTAGCGTCGGAGCTAACTATGGCTACACCTTC CALTSVGANYGYTF
TRBJ2-1 . . TRBV19 TGTGCCAGTAGCCCATGGGGCGGCTACAATGAGCAGTTCTTC CASSPWGGYNEQFF
TRBJ1-4 . TRBD1 TRBV28 TGTGCCAGCAGCTTACCGGGACAGAGAGATGAAAAACTGTTTTTT CASSLPGQRDEKLFF
TRBJ2-7 . . TRBV4-1 TGCGCCAGCAGCCAAGAGGTGGGGCAGGCCTCCTACGAGCAGTACTTC CASSQEVGQASYEQYF
TRBJ1-5 . . TRBV5-6 TGTGCCAGCAGCTTTGGGACAAGTAATCAGCCCCAGCATTTT CASSFGTSNQPQHF
TRBJ2-3 . . TRBV5-8 TGTGCCAGCAGCTTGGAATGGAAGACAGATACGCAGTATTTT CASSLEWKTDTQYF
TRBJ2-4 . TRBD2 TRBV11-2 TGTGCCAGCAGCGCCGGGACTAGCGCAAAAAACATTCAGTACTTC CASSAGTSAKNIQYF
TRBJ2-5 . . TRBV4-1 TGCGCCAGCAGCGTAAAAGGTGCTAGCGAACAGACCCAGTACTTC CASSVKGASEQTQYF
TRBJ1-4 . TRBD1 TRBV19 TGTGCCAGTAGTACCGGAACAGGGGTCTTACTTAATGAAAAACTGTTTTTT CASSTGTGVLLNEKLFF
TRBJ2-2 . TRBD1 TRBV5-1 TGCGCCAGCAGCTCTGGGGACAGGCCCTACACCGGGGAGCTGTTTTTT CASSSGDRPYTGELFF
TRBJ2-7 . . TRBV27 TGTGCCAGCAGTTTACAGAGCTACGAGCAGTACTTC CASSLQSYEQYF
TRBJ1-1 . . TRBV19 TGTGCCAGTAGTATAGATTTTACAGGGTCGAACACTGAAGCTTTCTTT CASSIDFTGSNTEAFF
TRBJ1-2 . . TRBV2 TGTGCCAGCAGTGATACGGATTATACTTATGGCTACACCTTC CASSDTDYTYGYTF
TRBJ2-2 . TRBD2 TRBV9 TGTGCCAGCAGCGTTCAGACTAGCGGGGAAAACACCGGGGAGCTGTTTTTT CASSVQTSGENTGELFF
TRBJ2-4 . TRBD2 TRBV9 TGTGCCAGCAGCCAGAGCGGGGGGGCCCTAGAAAACATTCAGTACTTC CASSQSGGALENIQYF
TRBJ2-1 . TRBD1 TRBV6-5 TGTGCCAGCAGTTACTTCCAGGGGGCGGATGAGCAGTTCTTC CASSYFQGADEQFF
TRBJ2-7 . . TRBV5-6 TGTGCCAGCAGCTTGGCAGGGTCGATCTACGAGCAGTACTTC CASSLAGSIYEQYF
TRBJ2-2 once . TRBV7-8 TGTGCCAGCAGCTTAGACAGGGAACGTCCGTATACCGGGGAGCTGTTTTTT CASSLDRERPYTGELFF
TRBJ1-2 once TRBD1 TRBV7-8 TGTGCCAGCAGCTTGAACCCCGGGACAGCTATGGGCTACACCTTC CASSLNPGTAMGYTF
TRBJ1-4 . . TRBV2 TGTGCCAGCAGTTATGGACACGGAGAAGAAAAACTGTTTTTT CASSYGHGEEKLFF
TRBJ1-3 . . TRBV7-9 TGTGCCAGCAGCTTCCATCCTACGGATCGACAATGGAACACCATATATTTT CASSFHPTDRQWNTIYF
TRBJ2-2 . . TRBV9 TGTGCCAGCAGCCTTAACACCGGGGAGCTGTTTTTT CASSLNTGELFF